The next 27 T cell receptor beta chains were all read from a single sample in a study of cytomegalovirus exposure and HLA in healthy donors. PCR used 60 Vbeta primers and 13 Jbeta primers. Clones were sequenced by immunoSEQ multiplex PCR, and TCRdb holds only the in-frame ones, with some missing. This sample has under 150,000 clones, with 70% to 85% found just once. The sequenced material came from PBMCs. These TCRs come from a boy between 2 and 10 years old in good health and CMV-seronegative.

V and J are TRBV27 and TRBJ1-1; 7 bases agree with TRBD1. Germline loops: CDR1 MNHEY, CDR2 SMNVEV (reference sequence). V lost 6 bases and J lost 7; bases outside the gene matches: 2. CDR3 length equals 11 residues. The CDR3 spells CASRGTVEAFF. The CDR3 DNA reads as TGTGCCAGCAGGGGGACAGTTGAAGCTTTCTTT.

The chain is built from TRBV5-1 and TRBJ2-2, with 11 bases that match TRBD2. V was pared by 1 base and J by 2 bases, with 7 bases of the junction left unmatched. The CDR3 totals 18 residues. Germline CDR1 SGHRS, CDR2 YFSETQ. In nucleotides, the CDR3 is TGCGCCAGCAGCTTGCTGCCTAGCGGGAGGTTTAACACCGGGGAGCTGTTTTTT. Its translation is CASSLLPSGRFNTGELFF.

The chain joins TRBV6-4 to TRBJ1-6; 7 bases match TRBD1. The germline CDR1 and CDR2 sequences are MRHNA and SNTAGT. This CDR3 has 14 amino acids. V was pared by 6 bases and J by 5 bases, with 4 bases of the junction left unmatched. CDR3 loop: CASRAGTDNSPLHF. In nucleotides, the CDR3 is TGTGCCAGCAGGGCCGGGACAGATAATTCACCCCTCCACTTT.

The chain recombines TRBV30 with TRBJ1-4; D may be TRBD1 (6 bases). This CDR3 has 14 amino acids. The V end lost 5 bases, the J end lost 6 bases, and 16 bases lay between the germline ends. CDR1 GTSNPN and CDR2 SVGIG come from the germline V gene (reference sequence). The CDR3, as DNA: TGTGCCTGGGGGCCGAACAGGGAAGATGAAAAACTGTTTTTT. This translates into CAWGPNREDEKLFF.

J is TRBJ2-3 and V is TRBV5-1; D is unresolved. Germline loops: CDR1 SGHRS, CDR2 YFSETQ. Trimming removed 0 bases at V and 3 bases at J, with 11 bases between. The CDR3 is 15 residues long. As DNA, the CDR3 is TGCGCCAGCAGCTTGGAATCCCCCCTTACAGATACGCAGTATTTT. It translates to CASSLESPLTDTQYF.

The table lists this clone with a few counts. V and J are TRBV6-5 and TRBJ2-2, with D unclear. Germline loops: CDR1 MNHEY, CDR2 SVGAGI. V lost 5 bases and J lost 1, with 8 bases in between. The CDR3 runs to 14 residues. CDR3 amino acids: CASSRRQNTGELFF. In DNA, the CDR3 is TGTGCCAGCAGTCGCCGACAGAACACCGGGGAGCTGTTTTTT.

The gene calls are TRBV7-2 and TRBJ2-7; D uncertain. The CDR3 contains 12 residues. Between the trimmed V and J ends, which lost 3 bases and 6 bases, there was a span of 9 bases. Germline V gives CDR1 SGHTA, CDR2 FQGNSA. This CDR3 is CASSLPTREQYF. CDR3 bases: TGTGCCAGCAGCTTGCCGACACGCGAGCAGTACTTC.

This chain links TRBV10-3 with TRBJ1-1, with 7 bases identical to TRBD1. In germline, CDR1 is ENHRY, CDR2 SYGVKD. The ends lost 7 bases at V and 6 bases at J; junction bases unmatched: 8. This CDR3 has 13 residues. Here the CDR3 DNA reads TGTGCCATCACGGGGGTGCAGGGGGCTGAAGCTTTCTTT. Its protein product is CAITGVQGAEAFF.

This clone was seen a handful of times. The genes are TRBV27 and TRBJ2-3; TRBD2 matches 8 bases. The germline V gene encodes CDR1 MNHEY and CDR2 SMNVEV (reference sequence). Trimming at V came to 4 bases and at J to 2 bases, leaving 8 bases not matched to a gene. CDR3 size: 16 residues. CDR3 protein: CASSSRTSRPTDTQYF. As DNA, the CDR3 is TGTGCCAGCAGTTCAAGGACTAGCAGACCCACAGATACGCAGTATTTT.

This clone was picked up a small number of times. The chain has TRBV4-3 and TRBJ1-4, with D possibly TRBD1 on 6 matching bases. Trimming took off 0 bases at V and 7 bases at J, with 15 bases between the two ends. This CDR3 has 16 residues. The germline V gene encodes CDR1 LGHNA and CDR2 YSLEER. The DNA of the CDR3 is TGCGCCAGCAGCCAAGATTGGAACAGGGCTAGTGAAAAACTGTTTTTT. It yields the protein CASSQDWNRASEKLFF.

The chain is built from TRBV29-1 and TRBJ2-7, with 9 bases identical to TRBD1. Trimming took 0 bases from V and 0 from J; bases not matched to a gene: 6. The CDR3 is 16 amino acids. Germline-derived CDR1 and CDR2 are SQVTM and ANQGSEA. CDR3 in amino acids: CSVEEGTGISSYEQYV. Written as DNA, the CDR3 is TGCAGCGTTGAAGAAGGGACAGGGATCTCCTCCTACGAGCAGTACGTC.

This clone appeared once. The chain is built from TRBV19 and TRBJ1-1; D unclear. This CDR3 region has 11 residues. V was trimmed by 4 bases and J by 7 bases, leaving 7 bases between them. Germline V gene lookup returns CDR1 LNHDA and CDR2 SQIVND (reference sequence). The chain's CDR3 is CASSTPREAFF. For the CDR3, the DNA is TGTGCCAGTAGTACCCCGCGTGAAGCTTTCTTT.

The chain couples TRBV19 to TRBJ1-2, with TRBD1 matching over 10 bases. Per germline, CDR1 LNHDA and CDR2 SQIVND (reference sequence). CDR3 length: 17 amino acids. The J segment lost 5 bases and the V segment lost 3 bases, leaving 12 bases of the junction unmatched. Written as DNA, the CDR3 is TGTGCCAGTAGTATTCCCCCGGGACAGGGGACCGTTTATGGCTACACCTTC. It encodes CASSIPPGQGTVYGYTF.

The sample holds a few counts of this clone. The CDR3 sequence: CASSQGSPSDEQYF. The CDR3 DNA is TGTGCCAGCAGCCAAGGGTCCCCGTCGGACGAGCAGTACTTC. This chain connects TRBV4-2 to TRBJ2-7; D gene unclear. Germline V gene data show CDR1 as LGHNA and CDR2 as YNFKEQ. The CDR3 runs to 14 residues. Trimming left V 1 base short and J 5 bases short, with 12 bases between.

This chain uses TRBV6-5 with TRBJ2-1; 8 bases map to TRBD1. Germline CDR1 reads MNHEY; CDR2 reads SVGAGI. With V trimmed by 7 bases and J by 9 bases, 8 bases remained unmatched. This CDR3 is 13 amino acids long. DNA for the CDR3: TGTGCCAGCACCCGGACAGGGACCGGTGAGCAGTTCTTC. Translating gives CASTRTGTGEQFF.

CDR3 bases: TGTGCCAGCAGTTTCCGGGGAGGATACGAGCAGTACTTC. Translated: CASSFRGGYEQYF. The chain is built from TRBV28 and TRBJ2-7; possibly TRBD2 for D (6 bases). The germline CDR1 and CDR2 sequences are MDHEN and SYDVKM. The V gene lost 3 bases and the J gene lost 4 bases, with 10 bases spanning the gap. CDR3 length: 13 residues.

This chain links TRBV10-3 with TRBJ1-1; D might be TRBD1 (5 bases). Germline CDR1 and CDR2: ENHRY and SYGVKD. The CDR3 extends over 15 amino acids. V lost 8 bases to trimming and J lost 1 base, with 17 bases between them. CDR3 in amino acids: CAIPPGKWENTEAFF. CDR3 bases: TGTGCCATCCCTCCAGGGAAGTGGGAGAACACTGAAGCTTTCTTT.

The V gene is TRBV23-1, the J gene TRBJ1-2; D gene unclear. TRBV23-1 is an ORF for which the function is uncertain. V was cut by 2 bases and J by 3 bases, with 10 bases left in between. The CDR3 contains 14 residues. CDR3 nucleotide sequence: TGCGCCAGCAGTCAAATTCAGGTTTACTATGGCTACACCTTC. Its translation: CASSQIQVYYGYTF.

This clone occurred once. The rearrangement joins TRBV29-1 to TRBJ1-3; tentatively, D is TRBD1 (5 bases). This CDR3 comprises 14 residues. Per the germline V gene, CDR1 is SQVTM and CDR2 is ANQGSEA. Between the trimmed V and J ends, which lost 4 bases and 0 bases, there was a span of 10 bases. The chain's CDR3 is CSVVGANSGNTIYF. CDR3 coding DNA: TGCAGCGTTGTTGGGGCGAACTCTGGAAACACCATATATTTT.

The chain combines TRBV6-1 with TRBJ1-6; weak D call: TRBD1 (6 bases). In germline, CDR1 is MNHNS, CDR2 SASEGT. V was shortened by 0 bases and J by 3 bases, with 12 bases between the two germline ends. The CDR3 consists of 17 residues. CDR3: CASSEARTDVYNSPLHF. The DNA of the CDR3 is TGTGCCAGCAGTGAAGCGAGGACAGACGTCTATAATTCACCCCTCCACTTT.

V usage is TRBV2 and J usage is TRBJ1-4; 12 bases agree with TRBD1. The CDR3 runs 17 residues. Germline CDR1 SNHLY, CDR2 FYNNEI. V was clipped by 3 bases and J by 8 bases; unmatched bases: 10. Here the CDR3 reads CASSDSTAGTGGEKLFF. The CDR3 coding sequence is TGTGCCAGCAGTGACTCGACCGCCGGGACAGGGGGCGAAAAACTGTTTTTT. The whole variable domain, filled in from reference TRBV2 and TRBJ1-4, reads EPEVTQTPSHQVTQMGQEVILRCVPISNHLYFYWYRQILGQKVEFLVSFYNNEISEKSEIFDDQFSVERPDGSNFTLKIRSTKLEDSAMYFCASSDSTAGTGGEKLFFGSGTQLSVL.

The V gene is TRBV6-5, the J gene TRBJ1-1, with 7 positions matching TRBD1. Germline lookup yields CDR1 MNHEY and CDR2 SVGAGI. Trimming cost V 6 bases and J 5 bases; bases outside gene matches: 12. CDR3 length: 15 residues. The CDR3 sequence: CASSPSGGAWTEAFF. DNA for the CDR3: TGTGCCAGCAGCCCGTCAGGGGGAGCGTGGACTGAAGCTTTCTTT.

The CDR3 reads CASIRNPDREGGGANVLTF. The CDR3 coding sequence is TGTGCCAGCATCCGAAACCCCGACAGGGAAGGAGGAGGGGCCAACGTCCTGACTTTC. This chain links TRBV2 with TRBJ2-6, with 7 bases fitting TRBD1. In germline, CDR1 is SNHLY, CDR2 FYNNEI. After removal of 7 bases from V and 4 bases from J, the junction contained 19 bases not matched to a gene. The length of the CDR3 is 19 residues.

This clone was detected a few times. This chain links TRBV6-1 with TRBJ2-7; 10 bases align to TRBD1. CDR1 MNHNS and CDR2 SASEGT come from the germline V gene. The CDR3 has 15 amino acids. V lost 3 bases, J lost 2 bases, and 4 bases stayed unmatched. The DNA for the CDR3 is TGTGCCAGCAGTGATTCCGGGACAGGGGCCTACGAGCAGTACTTC. Its translation: CASSDSGTGAYEQYF.

In regard to this clone: This specimen includes other DNA sequences encoding the same CDR3. The chain combines TRBV9 with TRBJ1-5, with 9 bases aligning to TRBD1. V trimming: 0 bases; J trimming: 4 bases; junction bases outside the gene matches: 2. The CDR3 length is 15 residues. The germline CDR1 and CDR2 sequences are SGDLS and YYNGEE. This CDR3 is CASSVGTGVNQPQHF. CDR3 sequence (DNA): TGTGCCAGCAGCGTAGGGACAGGGGTTAATCAGCCCCAGCATTTT.

The V call is TRBV4-2, the J call TRBJ2-3; the D is unclear. Germline loops: CDR1 LGHNA, CDR2 YNFKEQ. Trimming removed 0 bases from V and 2 bases from J, with 9 bases in between. The CDR3 loop spans 15 amino acids. The DNA for the CDR3 is TGTGCCAGCAGCCAAGATCGGTCCCCCACAGATACGCAGTATTTT. It is translated as CASSQDRSPTDTQYF.

The V call is TRBV19, the J call TRBJ1-1; 8 bases line up with TRBD1. The CDR3 has 14 amino acids. CDR1 LNHDA and CDR2 SQIVND come from the germline V gene (reference sequence). The ends lost 7 bases at V and 1 base at J; junction bases unmatched: 5. The CDR3 is CASKTGTGNTEAFF. The CDR3 region has the DNA TGTGCCAGTAAAACCGGGACAGGGAACACTGAAGCTTTCTTT.